Sequencing of this T cell receptor beta chain was carried out in a study of regulatory T cells in long-lasting Graves disease. Study-wide results and limits: Accuracy was perhaps lowered by the small sample size. Under persistent disease, TRBV28, TRBJ1-2 and TRBJ2-5 were used preferentially. Analyses excluded thyroid tissue, covering peripheral blood alone.

On this clonotype: Its antigen is unidentified.

CDR1 LNHNV and CDR2 YYDKDF come from the germline V gene (reference sequence). There are 15 residues in the CDR3. V lost 2 bases, J lost 9 bases, and 14 bases lay in between. Researchers made TCR beta libraries by using iRepertoire HTBI primers and running Arm-PCR on CDR3 regions. TCRdb used MiXCR to reprocess the multiplex PCR reads, holding one entry per CDR3 protein. The table has roughly 450,000 distinct CDR3 sequences, approximately 22% seen once; the top ten hold about an eighth. As for time point: persistent/refractory GD, antithyroid drugs over 5 years with positive TRAb. The authors made the TCR library using RNA they extracted from PBMCs. Peripheral blood, at about 8.9 milliliters, went into EDTA tubes.

The clonotype was recovered from a female donor with Graves disease. J is TRBJ1-6 and V is TRBV15, with D hard to call. The source was peripheral blood mononuclear cells (PBMCs), collected when the disease was refractory, from a patient treated with antithyroid drugs. The DNA of the CDR3 is TGTGCCACCAGCAGACAAACATCACCCGGTTCACCCCTCCACTTT. It yields the protein CATSRQTSPGSPLHF.